This T cell receptor (beta chain) was recovered during a study of blood T cell repertoires in COVID-19. V lost 8 bases to trimming and J lost 7 bases; unmatched junction nucleotides: 10. CDR3 size: 14 residues. Germline values: CDR1 MDHEN, CDR2 SYDVKM. Repertoires were generated with immunoSEQ multiplex PCR, while TCRdb's copy carries only in-frame clones and drops some. The sample yields under 130,000 clones, about three quarters seen once. The J gene is TRBJ1-5, the V gene TRBV28; 8 bases match TRBD1. The TCR sequence derives from an elderly man with acute or convalescent COVID-19. Sequenced sample: peripheral blood. The CDR3 nucleotides are TGTGCCAGCGGGTCTCCAGGGGGCCTGCAGCCCCAGCATTTT. Its protein is CASGSPGGLQPQHF.